Listed below are T cell receptor beta chains from one sample, sequenced in a study of blood T cell repertoires in COVID-19. Sequencing was performed with immunoSEQ multiplex PCR; in TCRdb, only in-frame clones are kept and a portion is missing. The sample shows 200,000 to 300,000 clones, 85% to 90% of them seen only once. The sequencing sample was made of PBMCs or T cells enriched from blood (not recorded which). Receptors were obtained from a man aged 50 to 59 who had been exposed to COVID-19. Each CDR3 is given with its conserved first and last residue. Each record gives: clone size, J gene, D gene, V gene, CDR3 DNA, CDR3 protein. D genes are given only for firm matches. For some rows the clone size is stated as once, few or many, or as a class when expanded; others skip it.

. | TRBJ1-5 | . | TRBV21-1 | TGTGCCAGCAGCAACAGTGGAGGGTTTAGCAATCAGCCCCAGCATTTT | CASSNSGGFSNQPQHF
. | TRBJ1-1 | . | TRBV5-1 | TGCGCCAGCAGCTTGGCGAAGGGGATAACTGAAGCTTTCTTT | CASSLAKGITEAFF
. | TRBJ2-1 | TRBD2 | TRBV7-3 | TGTGCCAGCAGCCCCCAACTAGCGGGGGGGAGGGGTGAGCAGTTCTTC | CASSPQLAGGRGEQFF
. | TRBJ1-6 | . | TRBV20-1 | TGCAGTGCTACTGAGGACAGTAATTCACCCCTCCACTTT | CSATEDSNSPLHF
. | TRBJ1-6 | TRBD1 | TRBV5-1 | TGCGCCAGCAGCTCTTACCCGGGACAGGGAACGAATAATTCACCCCTCCACTTT | CASSSYPGQGTNNSPLHF
. | TRBJ1-2 | . | TRBV2 | TGTGCCAGCAGTGAACCTGAGGGCCGATCGGATGGCTACACCTTC | CASSEPEGRSDGYTF
. | TRBJ1-3 | . | TRBV5-1 | TGCGCCAGCAAAACTGAGGCAGTCTCTGGAAACACCATATATTTT | CASKTEAVSGNTIYF
. | TRBJ1-5 | TRBD1 | TRBV20-1 | TGCAGTGCTAGTTGGCAGGGGGGGCCCCAGCATTTT | CSASWQGGPQHF
. | TRBJ1-4 | TRBD1 | TRBV7-9 | TGTGCCAGCAGGGAACCGGGACAGGGCCCCTTTAATGAAAAACTGTTTTTT | CASREPGQGPFNEKLFF
. | TRBJ1-4 | TRBD1 | TRBV2 | TGTGCCAGCAGCCTACAGGGGGGGAATGAAAAACTGTTTTTT | CASSLQGGNEKLFF
. | TRBJ1-5 | . | TRBV27 | TGTGCCAGCAGTACAACAGGCCCCTATAGCAATCAGCCCCAGCATTTT | CASSTTGPYSNQPQHF
. | TRBJ2-1 | . | TRBV27 | TGTGCCAGCAGCCCCCTGATGTGGGGGGACAATGAGCAGTTCTTC | CASSPLMWGDNEQFF
. | TRBJ1-1 | . | TRBV9 | TGTGCCAGCAGCGCGGGACAAATGAACACTGAAGCTTTCTTT | CASSAGQMNTEAFF
. | TRBJ1-1 | . | TRBV21-1 | TGTGCCAGCAGCCCCTTCGAGCGCAGGGGGCGTCTAAATGAAGCTTTCTTT | CASSPFERRGRLNEAFF
. | TRBJ1-2 | TRBD1 | TRBV19 | TGTGCCAGCTCCTGGGACAGGGGGTACGGCTACACCTTC | CASSWDRGYGYTF
. | TRBJ1-3 | TRBD1 | TRBV27 | TGTGCCAGCAGTGCTGACAGGGCCTCTGGAAACACCATATATTTT | CASSADRASGNTIYF
. | TRBJ1-4 | . | TRBV19 | TGTGCCAGTCAACCCCCCGGGGTGGAAAAACTGTTTTTT | CASQPPGVEKLFF
. | TRBJ2-1 | . | TRBV23-1 | TGCACCCGAGTTAGAACAGGGAAAACGGGAAATGAGCAGTTCTTC | CTRVRTGKTGNEQFF
. | TRBJ2-1 | . | TRBV9 | TGTGCCAGCAGCGTAGAATTTTACGGAGACAATGAGCAGTTCTTC | CASSVEFYGDNEQFF
. | TRBJ1-1 | TRBD1 | TRBV18 | TGTGCCAGCTTGGGAGACAGGGGCACTGAAGCTTTCTTT | CASLGDRGTEAFF
few | TRBJ2-5 | TRBD1 | TRBV4-2 | TGTGCCAGCAGCCAAGGAACCGGGACAGTGCAAGAGACCCAGTACTTC | CASSQGTGTVQETQYF
. | TRBJ2-1 | . | TRBV3-1/TRBV3-2 | TGTGCCAGCAGCCCTATTCTAGCGTACTCCTACAATGAGCAGTTCTTC | CASSPILAYSYNEQFF
. | TRBJ1-3 | . | TRBV2 | TGTGCCAGCAGTGATTGGTCGAGGGCCTGGGGCTCTGGAAACACCATATATTTT | CASSDWSRAWGSGNTIYF
. | TRBJ2-5 | . | TRBV7-2 | TGTGCCAGCAGCCTCCAAGAGACCCAGTACTTC | CASSLQETQYF
. | TRBJ2-3 | TRBD2 | TRBV3-1/TRBV3-2 | TGTGCCAGCATAAATAGCGGGGGGCGACATACGCAGTATTTT | CASINSGGRHTQYF
. | TRBJ1-4 | TRBD1 | TRBV18 | TGTGCCAGCTCACCACCGGGGGCCCTCCTCGGGACAGGTCTTTCGACTAATGAAAAACTGTTTTTT | CASSPPGALLGTGLSTNEKLFF
. | TRBJ2-2 | TRBD1 | TRBV4-1 | TGCGCCAGCAGCCCTTACAGGGGGCTCACCGGGGAGCTGTTTTTT | CASSPYRGLTGELFF
once | TRBJ1-1 | TRBD1 | TRBV9 | TGTGCCAGCAGCCTTCACCCTAGGACAGGGGAAATTTTAATATCTGAAGCTTTCTTT | CASSLHPRTGEILISEAFF
. | TRBJ1-3 | . | TRBV4-1 | TGCGCCAGCAGCCAAGCGTACAGGCTTAGCTCTGGAAACACCATATATTTT | CASSQAYRLSSGNTIYF
. | TRBJ1-2 | . | TRBV5-1 | TGCGCCAGCAGCATAGGTCCCGGGGTGCCCTATGGCTACACCTTC | CASSIGPGVPYGYTF
. | TRBJ2-1 | TRBD1 | TRBV6-4 | TGTGCCAGCAGCGACAGGGAGAGAGGGCACAATGAGCAGTTCTTC | CASSDRERGHNEQFF
. | TRBJ1-1 | . | TRBV28 | . | CASSFVGQGTFF
. | TRBJ1-6 | . | TRBV24-1 | TGTGCCACCAGTGACCGGGAGGACTCACCCCTCCACTTT | CATSDREDSPLHF
. | TRBJ1-2 | . | TRBV3-1/TRBV3-2 | TGTGCCAGCAGCCAAGCCGGAGGTAACCCCGTGGATGGCTACACCTTC | CASSQAGGNPVDGYTF
. | TRBJ2-1 | . | TRBV3-1/TRBV3-2 | TGTGCCAGCAGCCAAGTGGCTCGCAATGAGCAGTTCTTC | CASSQVARNEQFF
. | TRBJ1-6 | . | TRBV7-3 | TGTGCCAGCAGCTTAACCCCCGTTAGAAGCTCCTATAATTCACCCCTCCACTTT | CASSLTPVRSSYNSPLHF
. | TRBJ1-1 | . | TRBV30 | TGTGCCTGGAGTGTAGGTAGACAGCTTAAAATGAACACTGAAGCTTTCTTT | CAWSVGRQLKMNTEAFF
. | TRBJ2-5 | . | TRBV2 | TGTGCCGGAAACAGGTACCAAGAGACCCAGTACTTC | CAGNRYQETQYF
. | TRBJ2-2 | TRBD2 | TRBV5-6 | TGTGCCAGCAGCTCGCTTACTAGCGGGGGATCCGGGGAGCTGTTTTTT | CASSSLTSGGSGELFF
. | TRBJ1-3 | TRBD1 | TRBV9 | TGTGCCAGCAGCGTAGGCAGGGGGGGAAACACCATATATTTT | CASSVGRGGNTIYF
few | TRBJ2-5 | TRBD1 | TRBV5-1 | TGCGCCAGCAGAAACCAGGGGGCACGAGGGACCCAGTACTTC | CASRNQGARGTQYF
few | TRBJ2-7 | TRBD1 | TRBV6-5 | TGTGCCAGCAGTTACCAGACAGGGGGCGGCGAGCAGTACTTC | CASSYQTGGGEQYF
once | TRBJ1-1 | . | TRBV25-1 | TGTGCCACTTCGATCGGGGGAGCCCTTGAAGCTTTCTTT | CATSIGGALEAFF
. | TRBJ1-4 | . | TRBV9 | TGTGCCAGCAGCGTAGGCGTCCCGGGCAGGGGAAATGAAAAACTGTTTTTT | CASSVGVPGRGNEKLFF
. | TRBJ2-3 | TRBD1 | TRBV24-1 | TGTGCCACCAGTGATCCCCCGGGACAGGGGAGCACAGATACGCAGTATTTT | CATSDPPGQGSTDTQYF
. | TRBJ1-1 | TRBD1 | TRBV18 | TGTGCCAGCTCACCAGGACAGGTGGGTACTGAAGCTTTCTTT | CASSPGQVGTEAFF
. | TRBJ1-1 | . | TRBV27 | TGTGCCAGCAGTTTATCGCGGCGGAGATTAACGAACACTGAAGCTTTCTTT | CASSLSRRRLTNTEAFF
. | TRBJ1-4 | TRBD1 | TRBV5-1 | TGCGCCAGCAGCTTAAACGGACAGGGGCGGGAAGAAAAACTGTTTTTT | CASSLNGQGREEKLFF
. | TRBJ2-2 | . | TRBV29-1 | TGCAGCGTTGTACTGAACACCGGGGAGCTGTTTTTT | CSVVLNTGELFF
once | TRBJ1-4 | . | TRBV7-2 | TGTGCCAGCAGCTTACGTTGGGGGGAGTTTCTGTTTTTT | CASSLRWGEFLFF
. | TRBJ1-2 | . | TRBV5-1 | TGCGCCAGCAGCTCGGACAGAGGGCTTGGCTACACCTTC | CASSSDRGLGYTF